This T cell receptor (beta chain) was found in a study of response to subunit inactivated influenza vaccine. From the RT-PCR reads, TCRdb called clonotypes with MiXCR, one entry per CDR3 protein. Of 160,000 or so distinct CDR3 sequences in the sample, 11% were seen once. Study-wide results and limits: Authors suggested each seasonal flu vaccination may recruit only limited numbers of new T cells.

The length of the CDR3 is 16 residues. Germline V gives CDR1 SGHTA, CDR2 FQGNSA. Germline trimming cut 4 bases from V and 6 bases from J; bases unmatched to any gene: 8. Points on this clonotype: What it binds is unknown.

The gene calls are TRBV7-2 and TRBJ2-2; TRBD1 matches at 10 bases. The specimen was non-naive T cells sorted from PBMCs, collected around seven weeks after vaccination. The sequence was obtained from a man in his forties or fifties who received an inactivated influenza vaccine. The CDR3 protein is CASSWGQGISAGELFF. The CDR3 region has the DNA TGTGCCAGCAGCTGGGGACAGGGGATTTCCGCCGGGGAGCTGTTTTTT.